This is a list of T cell receptor beta chains from one sample in a study of T-cell reconstitution after alpha-beta-depleted transplantation in children. Via MiXCR, TCRdb re-called the PCR reads, giving one row per CDR3 protein. The data show over 200,000 distinct CDR3 sequences, around 9.2% seen once. The sequences come from PBMCs, mostly from graft donor cells, collected 360 days after TCRalphabeta/CD19-depleted stem cell transplant. These TCRs come from a male patient between 2 and 15 years old who had a stem cell transplant for acute myeloid leukemia, so the T cells may come from the graft donor. The CDR3 runs from the conserved cysteine through the conserved F or W. D genes are given only for firm matches. Clone sizes are given selectively: once, few, many, or a class where the clone is expanded.

V,J,size,D,DNA,CDR3
TRBV29-1,TRBJ2-2,few,TRBD1,TGCAGCGTCAGGGGGCGCGGCACCGGGGAGCTGTTTTTT,CSVRGRGTGELFF
TRBV5-5,TRBJ2-7,few,TRBD1,TGTGCCAGCAGCTGGGGGACAGGGATCTACGAGCAGTACTTC,CASSWGTGIYEQYF
TRBV29-1,TRBJ2-3,few,.,TGCAGCGTTGATTTGGGACTGTACACAGATACGCAGTATTTT,CSVDLGLYTDTQYF
TRBV5-1,TRBJ2-3,.,TRBD1,TGCGCCAGCAGCTTGTTTTCAGGGGGCGCAGATACGCAGTATTTT,CASSLFSGGADTQYF
TRBV12-3/TRBV12-4,TRBJ2-3,many,.,TGTGCCAGCAATGGAGATACGCAGTATTTT,CASNGDTQYF
TRBV12-3/TRBV12-4,TRBJ2-2,many,.,TGTGCCAGCAGCTCTAGCGTTACGAACACCGGGGAGCTGTTTTTT,CASSSSVTNTGELFF
TRBV5-1,TRBJ2-5,.,.,TGCGCCAGCAGCTTGAAAGGGCCCTCGGAGACCCAGTACTTC,CASSLKGPSETQYF
TRBV7-2,TRBJ2-3,.,.,TGTGCCAGCAGCTGGGGACTTCCTGTGGATACGCAGTATTTT,CASSWGLPVDTQYF
TRBV12-3/TRBV12-4,TRBJ2-2,few,TRBD2,TGTGCCAGCAGTTTAACGGGGGGGGGGAACACCGGGGAGCTGTTTTTT,CASSLTGGGNTGELFF
TRBV12-3/TRBV12-4,TRBJ2-7,few,.,TGTGCCAGCAAGGGGCTGACGTTTGGGGAGCAGTACTTC,CASKGLTFGEQYF